This TCR beta chain was captured in a study of blood T cell repertoires in COVID-19. Overall study: Samples came from the United States, Italy and Spain, spanning acute and convalescent COVID-19. The analysed material was cDNA or gDNA that came from T cells, B-cell-depleted T cells, or PBMCs.

The CDR3 is 16 amino acids. J lost 0 bases, V lost 3 bases, and 8 bases had no gene match. The V gene's germline CDR1 is LGHNA and CDR2 YNFKEQ. TCRdb keeps only in-frame clones here, not all; method: immunoSEQ multiplex PCR. Seen here are nearly 250,000 clones, about 84% observed once, and the top ten hold more than 2%. Adults between about 18 and 89 years of age took part from 20 to 25 US areas. Assignment of participants to cohorts was predicated upon participant-reported clinical history. The chain combines TRBV4-2 with TRBJ2-7, with 7 nucleotides matching TRBD1. The receptor was derived from a woman in her forties or fifties who had recovered from COVID-19. The specimen was PBMCs or T cells enriched from blood (not recorded which). The CDR3 loop reads CASSQASGTVSYEQYF. In DNA form, the CDR3 reads TGTGCCAGCAGCCAGGCCTCCGGGACAGTCTCCTACGAGCAGTACTTC.